The rows below give T cell receptor beta chains drawn from one sample of a study of blood T cell repertoires in COVID-19. This table comes from immunoSEQ multiplex PCR, and its TCRdb copy is limited to in-frame clones, with some not included. The sample has tens of thousands of clones, more than 80% seen once; the top ten hold roughly 15%. The sample comprised peripheral blood. The receptors originated from a man older than 75 with acute or convalescent COVID-19. The CDR3 runs from the conserved cysteine through the conserved F or W. The order of the fields is CDR3 protein, CDR3 DNA, V gene, J gene, D gene, clone size. The D gene is left open where the match is weak. Rows give clone size only sometimes, using once, few, many, or a class for an expanded clone.

CDR3 protein: CASSFRTGRYEQYF; CDR3 DNA: TGTGCCAGCAGCTTCCGGACAGGGCGCTACGAGCAGTACTTC; V gene: TRBV5-5; J gene: TRBJ2-7; D gene: TRBD1; clone size: few
CDR3 protein: CASSLSDSLYEQYF; CDR3 DNA: TGTGCCAGCTCATTATCGGACTCGCTCTACGAGCAGTACTTC; V gene: TRBV18; J gene: TRBJ2-7; D gene: .; clone size: .
CDR3 protein: CASRVDSANEKLFF; CDR3 DNA: TGTGCCAGCAGGGTGGACAGCGCTAATGAAAAACTGTTTTTT; V gene: TRBV2; J gene: TRBJ1-4; D gene: .; clone size: .
CDR3 protein: CASSYSQNTEAFF; CDR3 DNA: TGTGCCAGCAGTTACTCACAGAACACTGAAGCTTTCTTT; V gene: TRBV6-5; J gene: TRBJ1-1; D gene: .; clone size: .
CDR3 protein: CASSFGGPQYF; CDR3 DNA: TGTGCCAGCAGCTTCGGGGGGCCCCAGTACTTC; V gene: TRBV5-8; J gene: TRBJ2-7; D gene: .; clone size: once
CDR3 protein: CASSLTGSANYGYTF; CDR3 DNA: TGTGCCAGTAGTTTGACAGGGTCGGCTAACTATGGCTACACCTTC; V gene: TRBV19; J gene: TRBJ1-2; D gene: TRBD1; clone size: .
CDR3 protein: CASSWSQGRDGYTF; CDR3 DNA: TGTGCCAGCAGCTGGTCGCAGGGGCGGGATGGCTACACCTTC; V gene: TRBV5-4; J gene: TRBJ1-2; D gene: .; clone size: few
CDR3 protein: CASSQRTGAIYGYTF; CDR3 DNA: TGTGCCAGCAGCCAGAGGACAGGCGCGATCTATGGCTACACCTTC; V gene: TRBV14; J gene: TRBJ1-2; D gene: TRBD1; clone size: few
CDR3 protein: CASSSPSGGSETQYF; CDR3 DNA: TGTGCCAGCAGCTCACCTAGCGGGGGGTCGGAGACCCAGTACTTC; V gene: TRBV7-9; J gene: TRBJ2-5; D gene: TRBD2; clone size: .
CDR3 protein: CASSEEWSSYNEQFF; CDR3 DNA: TGTGCCAGCAGTGAAGAGTGGTCCTCCTACAATGAGCAGTTCTTC; V gene: TRBV6-4; J gene: TRBJ2-1; D gene: .; clone size: .
CDR3 protein: CASSTGIGTEAFF; CDR3 DNA: TGTGCCAGTAGTACCGGGATTGGCACTGAAGCTTTCTTT; V gene: TRBV19; J gene: TRBJ1-1; D gene: .; clone size: .
CDR3 protein: CASSLGPGGGYTF; CDR3 DNA: TGTGCCAGCAGCTTAGGTCCCGGTGGTGGCTACACCTTC; V gene: TRBV7-9; J gene: TRBJ1-2; D gene: .; clone size: .
CDR3 protein: CATSRQSEGYGYTF; CDR3 DNA: TGTGCCACCAGCAGACAGAGTGAGGGCTATGGCTACACCTTC; V gene: TRBV15; J gene: TRBJ1-2; D gene: .; clone size: .
CDR3 protein: CAISGGIQGNYGYTF; CDR3 DNA: TGTGCCATCAGTGGGGGGATACAGGGGAACTATGGCTACACCTTC; V gene: TRBV10-3; J gene: TRBJ1-2; D gene: TRBD1; clone size: .
CDR3 protein: CASSLAPGLEANVLTF; CDR3 DNA: TGTGCCAGCAGCTTAGCGCCGGGGTTAGAGGCCAACGTCCTGACTTTC; V gene: TRBV7-9; J gene: TRBJ2-6; D gene: .; clone size: .
CDR3 protein: CATSKGGWNTGELFF; CDR3 DNA: TGTGCCACCTCAAAAGGGGGCTGGAACACCGGGGAGCTGTTTTTT; V gene: TRBV19; J gene: TRBJ2-2; D gene: TRBD1; clone size: .
CDR3 protein: CASSLGGPTTNEKLFF; CDR3 DNA: TGTGCCAGCAGCCTGGGGGGACCTACAACTAATGAAAAACTGTTTTTT; V gene: TRBV7-2; J gene: TRBJ1-4; D gene: .; clone size: .
CDR3 protein: CASRSQGYDEQYF; CDR3 DNA: TGTGCCAGCAGAAGCCAGGGTTACGACGAGCAGTACTTC; V gene: TRBV28; J gene: TRBJ2-7; D gene: .; clone size: .
CDR3 protein: CASSIVHRPVGYTF; CDR3 DNA: TGTGCCAGTAGTATAGTCCACAGGCCAGTGGGCTACACCTTC; V gene: TRBV19; J gene: TRBJ1-2; D gene: .; clone size: .
CDR3 protein: CASSPQSGTLGTYEQYF; CDR3 DNA: TGTGCCAGCAGCCCACAGTCTGGGACATTAGGGACCTACGAGCAGTACTTC; V gene: TRBV7-2; J gene: TRBJ2-7; D gene: .; clone size: .
CDR3 protein: CASIPLPGSHEQYF; CDR3 DNA: TGCGCCAGCATCCCTCTCCCGGGAAGTCACGAGCAGTACTTC; V gene: TRBV5-1; J gene: TRBJ2-7; D gene: .; clone size: .
CDR3 protein: CASKGHPKGYGYTF; CDR3 DNA: TGCGCCAGCAAGGGACACCCGAAGGGCTATGGCTACACCTTC; V gene: TRBV10-2; J gene: TRBJ1-2; D gene: .; clone size: once
CDR3 protein: CASSRAGTEVETQYF; CDR3 DNA: TGTGCCAGCAGTCGGGCCGGGACAGAAGTGGAGACCCAGTACTTC; V gene: TRBV7-2; J gene: TRBJ2-5; D gene: TRBD1; clone size: once
CDR3 protein: CSVEGAGLPPNEQFF; CDR3 DNA: TGCAGCGTTGAAGGAGCGGGGCTTCCCCCCAATGAGCAGTTCTTC; V gene: TRBV29-1; J gene: TRBJ2-1; D gene: TRBD2; clone size: .
CDR3 protein: CASSQGHSNQPQHF; CDR3 DNA: TGTGCCAGCTCCCAGGGGCATAGCAATCAGCCCCAGCATTTT; V gene: TRBV2; J gene: TRBJ1-5; D gene: .; clone size: .
CDR3 protein: CASSIITGGFSRPRDYEQYF; CDR3 DNA: TGTGCCAGTAGTATTATCACAGGGGGGTTTTCCCGGCCACGCGACTACGAGCAGTACTTC; V gene: TRBV19; J gene: TRBJ2-7; D gene: TRBD1; clone size: .
CDR3 protein: CASSIGGRNTGELFF; CDR3 DNA: TGTGCCAGTAGTATAGGGGGCAGGAACACCGGGGAGCTGTTTTTT; V gene: TRBV19; J gene: TRBJ2-2; D gene: .; clone size: .
CDR3 protein: CASSLLSLETQYF; CDR3 DNA: TGTGCCAGCAGCTTACTCTCTCTCGAGACCCAGTACTTC; V gene: TRBV7-6; J gene: TRBJ2-5; D gene: .; clone size: .
CDR3 protein: CASSPRTGSYEQYF; CDR3 DNA: TGTGCCAGCAGTCCCCGGACAGGGTCCTACGAGCAGTACTTC; V gene: TRBV28; J gene: TRBJ2-7; D gene: TRBD1; clone size: .
CDR3 protein: CASSLQTTSTDTQYF; CDR3 DNA: TGCGCCAGCAGCTTGCAGACAACTAGCACAGATACGCAGTATTTT; V gene: TRBV5-1; J gene: TRBJ2-3; D gene: .; clone size: .
CDR3 protein: CSASLAGEQFF; CDR3 DNA: TGCAGTGCTAGCCTAGCTGGTGAGCAGTTCTTC; V gene: TRBV20-1; J gene: TRBJ2-1; D gene: .; clone size: .
CDR3 protein: CASTPGGEYEQFF; CDR3 DNA: TGTGCCAGCACCCCGGGGGGGGAGTATGAGCAGTTCTTC; V gene: TRBV12-3/TRBV12-4; J gene: TRBJ2-1; D gene: TRBD2; clone size: .
CDR3 protein: CASSDPWRTALNTEAFF; CDR3 DNA: TGTGCCAGCAGTGACCCCTGGAGGACAGCACTGAACACTGAAGCTTTCTTT; V gene: TRBV2; J gene: TRBJ1-1; D gene: .; clone size: .
CDR3 protein: CASGKDRTIEKLFF; CDR3 DNA: TGTGCCAGCGGAAAGGACAGGACGATCGAAAAACTGTTTTTT; V gene: TRBV2; J gene: TRBJ1-4; D gene: TRBD1; clone size: .
CDR3 protein: CASSLVGGTGRASEQFF; CDR3 DNA: TGCGCCAGCAGCTTGGTGGGCGGGACAGGACGCGCTTCTGAGCAGTTCTTC; V gene: TRBV5-1; J gene: TRBJ2-1; D gene: TRBD1; clone size: .
CDR3 protein: CASSEFQGTDYGYTF; CDR3 DNA: TGCGCCAGCAGCGAGTTTCAGGGGACCGACTATGGCTACACCTTC; V gene: TRBV5-1; J gene: TRBJ1-2; D gene: .; clone size: .
CDR3 protein: CASSVQGTGNTIYF; CDR3 DNA: TGCGCCAGCAGCGTACAGGGGACTGGAAACACCATATATTTT; V gene: TRBV5-1; J gene: TRBJ1-3; D gene: TRBD1; clone size: .
CDR3 protein: CASTPGQGARMGEKLFF; CDR3 DNA: TGTGCCAGCACCCCGGGACAGGGTGCCCGTATGGGTGAAAAACTGTTTTTT; V gene: TRBV28; J gene: TRBJ1-4; D gene: TRBD1; clone size: .
CDR3 protein: CASTRGGRNEQFF; CDR3 DNA: TGCGCCAGCACCCGTGGCGGGCGGAATGAGCAGTTCTTC; V gene: TRBV5-1; J gene: TRBJ2-1; D gene: .; clone size: .
CDR3 protein: CASNQRYEQYF; CDR3 DNA: TGTGCCAGCAATCAGAGGTACGAGCAGTACTTC; V gene: TRBV27; J gene: TRBJ2-7; D gene: .; clone size: .
CDR3 protein: CASSLSPSGGAWETQYF; CDR3 DNA: TGTGCCAGCAGCTTAAGTCCCAGCGGGGGGGCCTGGGAGACCCAGTACTTC; V gene: TRBV7-3; J gene: TRBJ2-5; D gene: TRBD2; clone size: .
CDR3 protein: CASSIDQGAGVWGEQFF; CDR3 DNA: TGTGCCAGTAGTATAGATCAGGGGGCAGGGGTTTGGGGTGAGCAGTTCTTC; V gene: TRBV19; J gene: TRBJ2-1; D gene: TRBD1; clone size: .
CDR3 protein: CASRKDRVPGELFF; CDR3 DNA: TGTGCCAGTAGAAAAGACAGGGTCCCCGGGGAGCTGTTTTTT; V gene: TRBV19; J gene: TRBJ2-2; D gene: TRBD1; clone size: .
CDR3 protein: CASSFGVGQPQHF; CDR3 DNA: TGTGCCAGCAGCTTCGGGGTAGGGCAGCCCCAGCATTTT; V gene: TRBV11-2; J gene: TRBJ1-5; D gene: .; clone size: few
CDR3 protein: CASSPSHNEQFF; CDR3 DNA: TGTGCCAGCAGCCCCTCCCACAATGAGCAGTTCTTC; V gene: TRBV11-1; J gene: TRBJ2-1; D gene: .; clone size: .
CDR3 protein: CASSLTGLFTDTQYF; CDR3 DNA: TGTGCCAGCAGCTTGACAGGGTTATTCACAGATACGCAGTATTTT; V gene: TRBV5-8; J gene: TRBJ2-3; D gene: .; clone size: .
CDR3 protein: CASSFSNSGANVLTF; CDR3 DNA: TGCGCCAGCAGCTTTTCTAACTCTGGGGCCAACGTCCTGACTTTC; V gene: TRBV5-1; J gene: TRBJ2-6; D gene: .; clone size: .
CDR3 protein: CASSGLGQGPYEQYF; CDR3 DNA: TGTGCCAGCAGTGGCCTTGGACAGGGGCCCTACGAGCAGTACTTC; V gene: TRBV21-1; J gene: TRBJ2-7; D gene: .; clone size: .
CDR3 protein: CASSLARTNTGELFF; CDR3 DNA: TGCGCCAGCAGCTTGGCTAGAACGAACACCGGGGAGCTGTTTTTT; V gene: TRBV5-1; J gene: TRBJ2-2; D gene: .; clone size: .